Included here is one TCR beta chain sequence, with context. Antigen unknown. This record belongs to a study of cytomegalovirus exposure and HLA in healthy donors. This CDR3 contains 18 residues. The germline CDR1 and CDR2 sequences are SGDLS and YYNGEE. V trimming: 3 bases; J trimming: 0 bases; junction bases outside the gene matches: 10. Study-level results: Some segments of the V type, notably TRBV6-2 and TRBV6-3, were excluded as indistinguishable. Most of the TCR beta V segments (in an earlier analysis) were productive either about 90% or about 30% of the time.

In the PCR, 60 Vbeta and 13 Jbeta primers were used. The protocol was immunoSEQ multiplex PCR, while the TCRdb copy is restricted to in-frame clones and leaves out a portion. This sample has hundreds of thousands of clones, with over 75% found just once. This receptor was taken from a male donor in good health and CMV-seronegative. Material: PBMCs. This chain links TRBV9 with TRBJ2-7; 12 positions agree with TRBD1. The CDR3 nucleotides read TGTGCCAGCAGCGGGGGGACAGGGGGCTCGACATTCTCCTACGAGCAGTACTTC. Encoded protein: CASSGGTGGSTFSYEQYF.